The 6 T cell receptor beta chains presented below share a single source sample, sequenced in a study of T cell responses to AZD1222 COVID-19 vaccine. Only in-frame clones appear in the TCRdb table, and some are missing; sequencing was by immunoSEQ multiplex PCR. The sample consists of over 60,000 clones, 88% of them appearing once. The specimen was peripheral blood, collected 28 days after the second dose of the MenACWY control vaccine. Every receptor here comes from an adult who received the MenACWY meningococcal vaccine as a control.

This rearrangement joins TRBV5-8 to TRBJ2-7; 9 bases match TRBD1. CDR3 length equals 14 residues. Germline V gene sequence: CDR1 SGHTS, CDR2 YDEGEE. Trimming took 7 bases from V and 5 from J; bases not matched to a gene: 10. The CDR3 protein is CASQVGQGYHEQYF. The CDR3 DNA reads TGTGCCAGCCAGGTGGGACAGGGTTATCACGAGCAGTACTTC. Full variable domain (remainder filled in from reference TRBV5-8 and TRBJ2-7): EAGVTQSPTHLIKTRGQQATLRCSPISGHTSVYWYQQALGLGLQFLLWYDEGEERNRGNFPPRFSGRQFPNYSSELNVNALELEDSALYLCASQVGQGYHEQYFGPGTRLTVT.

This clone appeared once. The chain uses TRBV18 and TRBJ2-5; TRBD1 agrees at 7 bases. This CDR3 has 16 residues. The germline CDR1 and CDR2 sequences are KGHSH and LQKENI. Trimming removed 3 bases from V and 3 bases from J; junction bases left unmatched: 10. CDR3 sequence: CASSPFTTGTEETQYF. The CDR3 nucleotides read TGTGCCAGCTCACCTTTTACAACCGGGACAGAAGAGACCCAGTACTTC.

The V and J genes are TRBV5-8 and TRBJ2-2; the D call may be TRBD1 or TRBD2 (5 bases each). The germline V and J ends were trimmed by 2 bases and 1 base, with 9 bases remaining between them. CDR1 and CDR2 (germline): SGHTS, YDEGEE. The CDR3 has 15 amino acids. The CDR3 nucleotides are TGTGCCAGCAGCTTTGGGACGGTGAACACCGGGGAGCTGTTTTTT. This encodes CASSFGTVNTGELFF. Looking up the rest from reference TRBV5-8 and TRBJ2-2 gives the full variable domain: EAGVTQSPTHLIKTRGQQATLRCSPISGHTSVYWYQQALGLGLQFLLWYDEGEERNRGNFPPRFSGRQFPNYSSELNVNALELEDSALYLCASSFGTVNTGELFFGEGSRLTVL.

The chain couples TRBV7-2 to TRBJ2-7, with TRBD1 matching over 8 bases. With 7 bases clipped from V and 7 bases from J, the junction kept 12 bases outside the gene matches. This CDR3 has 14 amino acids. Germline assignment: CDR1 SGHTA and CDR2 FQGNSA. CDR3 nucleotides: TGTGCCAGCACCCAGCAGGGGGCTTTGGGGGAGCAGTACTTC. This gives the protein CASTQQGALGEQYF.

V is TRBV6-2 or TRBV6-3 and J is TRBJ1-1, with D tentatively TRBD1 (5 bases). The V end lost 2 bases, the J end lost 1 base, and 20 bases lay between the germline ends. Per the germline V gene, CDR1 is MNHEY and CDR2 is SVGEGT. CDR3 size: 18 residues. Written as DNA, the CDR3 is TGTGCCAGCAGTTACCGCCGTAGGGCAGGGCGGGGGAACACTGAAGCTTTCTTT. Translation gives CASSYRRRAGRGNTEAFF.

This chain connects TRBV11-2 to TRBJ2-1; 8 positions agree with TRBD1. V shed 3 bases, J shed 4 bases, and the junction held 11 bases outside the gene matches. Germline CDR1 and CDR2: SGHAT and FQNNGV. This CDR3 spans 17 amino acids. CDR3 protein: CASSLWQGATLYNEQFF. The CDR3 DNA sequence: TGTGCCAGCAGCTTGTGGCAGGGGGCAACTCTTTACAATGAGCAGTTCTTC. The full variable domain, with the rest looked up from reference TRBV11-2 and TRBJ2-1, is EAGVAQSPRYKIIEKRQSVAFWCNPISGHATLYWYQQILGQGPKLLIQFQNNGVVDDSQLPKDRFSAERLKGVDSTLKIQPAKLEDSAVYLCASSLWQGATLYNEQFFGPGTRLTVL.